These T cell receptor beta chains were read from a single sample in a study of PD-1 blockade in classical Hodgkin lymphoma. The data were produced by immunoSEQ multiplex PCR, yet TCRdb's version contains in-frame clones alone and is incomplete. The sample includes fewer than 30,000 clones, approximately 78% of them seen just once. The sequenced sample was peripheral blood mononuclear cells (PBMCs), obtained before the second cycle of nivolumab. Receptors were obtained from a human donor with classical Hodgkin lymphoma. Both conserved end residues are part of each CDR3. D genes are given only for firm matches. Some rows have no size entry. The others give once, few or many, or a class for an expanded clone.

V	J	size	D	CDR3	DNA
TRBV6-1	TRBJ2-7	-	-	CASSEVGGLTYEQYF	TGTGCCAGCAGTGAAGTTGGGGGGTTGACATACGAGCAGTACTTC
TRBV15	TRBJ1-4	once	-	CATSSANRLGREKLFF	TGTGCCACCAGCAGTGCTAACAGGTTGGGTAGGGAAAAACTGTTTTTT
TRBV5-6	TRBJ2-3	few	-	CASSGGFTDTQYF	TGTGCCAGCAGCGGGGGATTCACAGATACGCAGTATTTT
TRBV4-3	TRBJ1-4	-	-	CASSQQSRENEKLFF	TGCGCCAGCAGCCAACAGTCCCGAGAAAATGAAAAACTGTTTTTT
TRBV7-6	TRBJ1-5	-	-	CASSEQGVDQPQHF	TGTGCCAGCAGCGAACAGGGTGTTGATCAGCCCCAGCATTTT
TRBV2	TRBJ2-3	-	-	CASSSGYFAQYF	TGTGCCAGCAGCTCGGGATACTTTGCGCAGTATTTT
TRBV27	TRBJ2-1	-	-	CASSLSGPQNWNEQFF	TGTGCCAGCAGTTTATCCGGGCCCCAAAATTGGAATGAGCAGTTCTTC
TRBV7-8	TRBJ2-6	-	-	CASSPQMMGTGANVLTF	TGTGCCAGCAGCCCCCAGATGATGGGAACTGGGGCCAACGTCCTGACTTTC
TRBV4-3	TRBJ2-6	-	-	CASSQSGSDSGANVLTF	TGCGCCAGCAGCCAATCAGGGAGTGACTCTGGGGCCAACGTCCTGACTTTC
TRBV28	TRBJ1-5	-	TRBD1	CASSYNPGTVYSNQPQHF	TGTGCCAGCAGTTATAACCCCGGGACAGTCTATAGCAATCAGCCCCAGCATTTT
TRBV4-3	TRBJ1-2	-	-	CASSQEGQGVGGYTF	TGCGCCAGCAGCCAAGAAGGTCAAGGGGTGGGTGGCTACACCTTC
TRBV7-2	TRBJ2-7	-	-	CASSLNRAGYEQYF	TGTGCCAGCAGCTTGAACAGGGCTGGCTACGAGCAGTACTTC
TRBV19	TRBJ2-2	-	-	CASTPYRDAYTGELFF	TGTGCCAGTACCCCTTACCGGGACGCATATACCGGGGAGCTGTTTTTT
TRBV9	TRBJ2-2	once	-	CASSVEIISNTGELFF	TGTGCCAGCAGCGTAGAGATAATTTCCAACACCGGGGAGCTGTTTTTT
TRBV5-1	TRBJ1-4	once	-	CASSFTIATNEKLFF	TGCGCCAGCAGCTTTACTATCGCAACTAATGAAAAACTGTTTTTT
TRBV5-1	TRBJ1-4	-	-	CASSSRGGATNEKLFF	TGCGCCAGCAGCTCTCGGGGCGGTGCAACTAATGAAAAACTGTTTTTT
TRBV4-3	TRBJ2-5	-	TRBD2	CASSQDPAGGHLGETQYF	TGCGCCAGCAGCCAAGATCCGGCGGGGGGACACCTTGGAGAGACCCAGTACTTC
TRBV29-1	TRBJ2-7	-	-	CSVETGDSYEQYF	TGCAGCGTTGAAACAGGAGACTCCTACGAGCAGTACTTC
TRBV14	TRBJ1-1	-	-	CASSQVAGEAFF	TGTGCCAGCAGCCAAGTGGCCGGTGAAGCTTTCTTT
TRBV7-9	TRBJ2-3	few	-	CASSLGFGVTSTDTQYF	TGTGCCAGCAGCTTAGGCTTTGGGGTTACTAGCACAGATACGCAGTATTTT
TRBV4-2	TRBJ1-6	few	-	CASSRLERSPLHF	TGTGCCAGCAGCCGGCTCGAGCGTTCACCCCTCCACTTT
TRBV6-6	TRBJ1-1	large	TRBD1	CASSPTGMNTEAFF	TGTGCCAGCAGCCCGACAGGGATGAACACTGAAGCTTTCTTT
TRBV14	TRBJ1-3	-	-	CASSHRGGPISGNTIYF	TGTGCCAGCAGCCACCGCGGGGGTCCCATCTCTGGAAACACCATATATTTT
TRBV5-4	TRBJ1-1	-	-	CASSLGPKDEAFF	TGTGCCAGCAGCTTGGGGCCGAAGGATGAAGCTTTCTTT
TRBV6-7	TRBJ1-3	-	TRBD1	CASNPTGGSGNTIYF	TGTGCCAGCAACCCCACAGGGGGCTCTGGAAACACCATATATTTT
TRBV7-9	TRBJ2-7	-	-	CASSLAEHYYEQYF	TGTGCCAGCAGCTTAGCGGAACACTACTACGAGCAGTACTTC
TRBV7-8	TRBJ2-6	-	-	CASSCIVFTQSRANVLTF	TGTGCCAGCAGCTGCATTGTGTTTACACAAAGTCGGGCCAACGTCCTGACTTTC
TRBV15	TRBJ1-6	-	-	CATSRGRVSPLHF	TGTGCCACCAGCAGAGGGAGGGTTTCACCCCTCCACTTT
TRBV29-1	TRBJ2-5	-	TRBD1	CSASWDRETQYF	TGCAGCGCCTCTTGGGACAGAGAGACCCAGTACTTC
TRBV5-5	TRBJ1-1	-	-	CASSLGQTEAFF	TGTGCCAGCAGCTTAGGACAGACTGAAGCTTTCTTT
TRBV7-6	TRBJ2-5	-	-	CASSRGYQETQYF	TGTGCCAGCAGCAGGGGGTACCAAGAGACCCAGTACTTC
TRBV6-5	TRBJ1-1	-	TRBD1	CASSSFGQGNTEAFF	TGTGCCAGCAGTTCCTTCGGACAGGGGAACACTGAAGCTTTCTTT
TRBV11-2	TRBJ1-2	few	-	CASSPSVVGYTF	TGTGCCAGCAGCCCGTCGGTGGTTGGCTACACCTTC
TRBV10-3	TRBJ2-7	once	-	CAISQQDTYEQYF	TGTGCCATCAGCCAACAGGATACCTACGAGCAGTACTTC
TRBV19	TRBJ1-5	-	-	CASSTQGYSNQPQHF	TGTGCCAGTAGTACCCAGGGTTATAGCAATCAGCCCCAGCATTTT
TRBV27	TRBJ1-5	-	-	CASSLSGGFQPQHF	TGTGCCAGCAGTTTATCGGGAGGGTTTCAGCCCCAGCATTTT
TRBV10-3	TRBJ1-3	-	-	CAISEEVVTRSGNTIYF	TGTGCCATCAGTGAGGAAGTGGTCACCCGCTCTGGAAACACCATATATTTT
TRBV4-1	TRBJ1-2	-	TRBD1	CASSQVGQPSYGYTF	TGCGCCAGCAGCCAAGTGGGACAGCCTAGCTATGGCTACACCTTC
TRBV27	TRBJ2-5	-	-	CASSLRSPQETQYF	TGTGCCAGCAGTTTACGATCACCCCAAGAGACCCAGTACTTC
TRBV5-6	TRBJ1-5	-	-	CASSRGHSAYSNQPQHF	TGTGCCAGCAGCCGCGGGCATAGCGCGTATAGCAATCAGCCCCAGCATTTT
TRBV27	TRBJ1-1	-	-	CASSFRGTEAFF	TGTGCCAGCAGTTTTCGGGGCACTGAAGCTTTCTTT
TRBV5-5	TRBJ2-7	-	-	CASSQEVFRVIPPYEQYF	TGCGCCAGCAGCCAAGAGGTCTTTCGGGTCATCCCCCCCTACGAGCAGTACTTC
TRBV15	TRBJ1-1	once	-	CATSREGSPNTEAFF	TGTGCCACCAGCAGAGAGGGCAGCCCAAACACTGAAGCTTTCTTT
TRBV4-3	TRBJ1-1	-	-	CASSQQGTEAFF	TGCGCCAGCAGCCAACAAGGGACTGAAGCTTTCTTT
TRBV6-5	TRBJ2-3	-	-	CASSSGADTQYF	TGTGCCAGCAGCTCGGGGGCGGATACGCAGTATTTT
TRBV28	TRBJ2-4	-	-	CASTTAEGPKNIQYF	TGTGCCAGCACCACGGCCGAGGGCCCCAAAAACATTCAGTACTTC